The clone carrying this TCR beta chain was recorded a few times. Its antigen remains unknown. The sample has other DNA sequences that encode this CDR3 too. The data were taken from a study of cytomegalovirus exposure and HLA in healthy donors. Study findings and constraints: Altogether, 170 or so TCR beta chains were recorded as cytomegalovirus-associated.

There are 14 residues in the CDR3. V was trimmed by 0 bases and J by 0 bases, leaving 3 bases between them. CDR1 and CDR2 (germline): SGHDT, YYEEEE. Profiled with immunoSEQ multiplex PCR; TCRdb holds only in-frame clones, not every one. The sample contains a few hundred thousand clones, about nine tenths of which appear only once. This TCR was recovered from a woman between 25 and 40 years old in good health and CMV-seronegative. The sequenced material came from PBMCs. The chain combines TRBV5-6 with TRBJ2-2; D remains ambiguous. CDR3 in amino acids: CASSLVANTGELFF. The CDR3 DNA follows: TGTGCCAGCAGCTTGGTGGCGAACACCGGGGAGCTGTTTTTT.